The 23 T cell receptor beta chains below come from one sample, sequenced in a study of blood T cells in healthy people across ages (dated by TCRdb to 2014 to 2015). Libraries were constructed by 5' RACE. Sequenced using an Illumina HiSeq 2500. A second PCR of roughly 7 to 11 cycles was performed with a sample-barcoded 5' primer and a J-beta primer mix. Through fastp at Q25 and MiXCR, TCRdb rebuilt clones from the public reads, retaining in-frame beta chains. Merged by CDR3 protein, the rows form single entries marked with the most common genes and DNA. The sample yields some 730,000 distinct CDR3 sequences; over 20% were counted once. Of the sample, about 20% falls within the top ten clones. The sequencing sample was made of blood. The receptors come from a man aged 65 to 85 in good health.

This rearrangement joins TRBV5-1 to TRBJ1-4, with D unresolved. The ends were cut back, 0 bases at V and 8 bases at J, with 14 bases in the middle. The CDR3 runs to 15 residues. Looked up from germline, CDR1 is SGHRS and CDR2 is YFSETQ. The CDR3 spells CASSLDASTREKLFF. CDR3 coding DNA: TGCGCCAGCAGCTTGGATGCATCGACAAGGGAAAAACTGTTTTTT.

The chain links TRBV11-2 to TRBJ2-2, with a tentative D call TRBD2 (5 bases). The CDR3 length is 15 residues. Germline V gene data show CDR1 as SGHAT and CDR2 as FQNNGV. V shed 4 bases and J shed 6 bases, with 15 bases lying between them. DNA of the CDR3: TGTGCCAGCAGCTCCCAGACTAAGAAAGCCGGGGAGCTGTTTTTT. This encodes CASSSQTKKAGELFF.

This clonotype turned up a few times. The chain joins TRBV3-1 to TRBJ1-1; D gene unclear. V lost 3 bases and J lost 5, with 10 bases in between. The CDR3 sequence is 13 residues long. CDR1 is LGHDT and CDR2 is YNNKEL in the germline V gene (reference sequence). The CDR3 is CASSQPLGTEAFF. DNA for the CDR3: TGTGCCAGCAGCCAGCCCCTGGGGACTGAAGCTTTCTTT.

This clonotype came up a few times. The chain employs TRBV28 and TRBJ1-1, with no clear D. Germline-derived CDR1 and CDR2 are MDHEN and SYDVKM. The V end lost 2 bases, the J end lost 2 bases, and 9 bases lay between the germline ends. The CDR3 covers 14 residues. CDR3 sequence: CASSLPPDNTEAFF. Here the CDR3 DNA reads TGTGCCAGCAGTTTACCCCCCGACAACACTGAAGCTTTCTTT.

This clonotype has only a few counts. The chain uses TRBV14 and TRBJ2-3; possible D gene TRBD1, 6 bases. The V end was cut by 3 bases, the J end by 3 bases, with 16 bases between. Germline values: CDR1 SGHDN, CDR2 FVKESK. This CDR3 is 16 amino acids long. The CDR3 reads CASSHRTGRGTDTQYF. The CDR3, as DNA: TGTGCCAGCAGCCATCGGACCGGTAGGGGGACAGATACGCAGTATTTT.

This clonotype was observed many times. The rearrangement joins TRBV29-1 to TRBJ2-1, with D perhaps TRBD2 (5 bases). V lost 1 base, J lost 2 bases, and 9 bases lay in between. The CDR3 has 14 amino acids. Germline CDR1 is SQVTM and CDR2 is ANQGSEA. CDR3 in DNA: TGCAGCGTTGAAGCCAGCGGAGCCTACAATGAGCAGTTCTTC. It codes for CSVEASGAYNEQFF.

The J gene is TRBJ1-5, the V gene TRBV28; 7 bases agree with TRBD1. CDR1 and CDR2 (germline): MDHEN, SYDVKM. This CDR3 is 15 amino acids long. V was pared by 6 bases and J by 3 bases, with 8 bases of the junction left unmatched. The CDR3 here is CASRPGQISNQPQHF. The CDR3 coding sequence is TGTGCCAGCAGGCCGGGACAGATATCCAATCAGCCCCAGCATTTT.

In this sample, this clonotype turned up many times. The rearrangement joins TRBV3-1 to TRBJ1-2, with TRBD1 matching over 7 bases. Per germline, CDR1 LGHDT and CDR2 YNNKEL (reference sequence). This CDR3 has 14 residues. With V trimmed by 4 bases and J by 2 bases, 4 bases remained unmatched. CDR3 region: CASSPQGGNYGYTF. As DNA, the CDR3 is TGTGCCAGCAGCCCCCAGGGGGGGAACTATGGCTACACCTTC.

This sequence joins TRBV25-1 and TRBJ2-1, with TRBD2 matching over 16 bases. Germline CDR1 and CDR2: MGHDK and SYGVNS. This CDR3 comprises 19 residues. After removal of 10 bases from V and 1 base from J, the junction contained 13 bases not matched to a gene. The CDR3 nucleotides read TGTGCCACCACAGGGTCGGGACTAGCGGGAGGGAAATCCTACAATGAGCAGTTCTTC. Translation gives CATTGSGLAGGKSYNEQFF.

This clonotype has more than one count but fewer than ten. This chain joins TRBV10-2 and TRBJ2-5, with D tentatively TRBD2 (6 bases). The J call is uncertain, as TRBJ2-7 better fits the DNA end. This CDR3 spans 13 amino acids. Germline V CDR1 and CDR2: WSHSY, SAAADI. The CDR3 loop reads CASNREPSYEQYF. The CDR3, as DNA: TGCGCCAGCAACCGGGAGCCCTCCTACGAGCAGTACTTC.

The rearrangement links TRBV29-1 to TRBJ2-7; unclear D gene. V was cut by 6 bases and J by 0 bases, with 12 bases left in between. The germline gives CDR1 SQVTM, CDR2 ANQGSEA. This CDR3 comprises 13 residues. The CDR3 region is CSVMPSISYEQYF. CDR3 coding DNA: TGCAGCGTGATGCCGTCAATCTCCTACGAGCAGTACTTC.

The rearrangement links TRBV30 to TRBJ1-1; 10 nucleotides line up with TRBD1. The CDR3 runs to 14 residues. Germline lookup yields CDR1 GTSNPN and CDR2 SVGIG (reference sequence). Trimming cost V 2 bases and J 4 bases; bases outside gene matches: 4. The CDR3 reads CAWSTTGGFTEAFF. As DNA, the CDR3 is TGTGCCTGGAGTACGACAGGGGGCTTCACTGAAGCTTTCTTT.

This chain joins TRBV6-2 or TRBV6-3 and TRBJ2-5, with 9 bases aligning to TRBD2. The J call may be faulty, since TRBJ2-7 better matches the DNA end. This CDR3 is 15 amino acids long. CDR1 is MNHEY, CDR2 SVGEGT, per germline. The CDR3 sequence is CASSYKGLANHEQYV. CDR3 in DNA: TGTGCCAGCAGTTACAAGGGACTAGCTAATCACGAGCAGTACGTC.

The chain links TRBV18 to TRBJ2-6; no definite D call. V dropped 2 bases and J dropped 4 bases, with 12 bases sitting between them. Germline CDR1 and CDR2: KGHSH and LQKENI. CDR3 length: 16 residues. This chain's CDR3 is CASSPTWMRGANVLTF. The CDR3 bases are TGTGCCAGCTCACCAACCTGGATGAGGGGGGCCAACGTCCTGACTTTC.

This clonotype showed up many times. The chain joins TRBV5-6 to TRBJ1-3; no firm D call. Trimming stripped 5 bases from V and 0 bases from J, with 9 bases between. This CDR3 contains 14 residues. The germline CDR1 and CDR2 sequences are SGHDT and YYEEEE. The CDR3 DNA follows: TGTGCCAGCAGTTTAGGAAGCTCTGGAAACACCATATATTTT. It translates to CASSLGSSGNTIYF.

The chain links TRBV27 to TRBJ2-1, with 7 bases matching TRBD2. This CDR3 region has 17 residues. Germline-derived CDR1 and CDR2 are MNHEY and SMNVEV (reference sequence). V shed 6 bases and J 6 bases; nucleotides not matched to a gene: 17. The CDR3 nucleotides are TGTGCCAGCAGACCACGACTATGGCGGGAGTCCAGCAATGAGCAGTTCTTC. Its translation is CASRPRLWRESSNEQFF.

CDR3 nucleotides: TGTGCCAGCAGCCCCATTGGGGTGACGGCCCTCTATGGCTACACCTTC. Translated: CASSPIGVTALYGYTF. The chain is built from TRBV14 and TRBJ1-2; D unresolved. With 4 bases removed from V and 4 bases from J, the gap between germline ends came to 19 bases. The CDR3 totals 16 residues. The germline CDR1 and CDR2 sequences are SGHDN and FVKESK. Drawing the rest from reference TRBV14 and TRBJ1-2, the complete variable domain is EAGVTQFPSHSVIEKGQTVTLRCDPISGHDNLYWYRRVMGKEIKFLLHFVKESKQDESGMPNNRFLAERTGGTYSTLKVQPAELEDSGVYFCASSPIGVTALYGYTFGSGTRLTVV.

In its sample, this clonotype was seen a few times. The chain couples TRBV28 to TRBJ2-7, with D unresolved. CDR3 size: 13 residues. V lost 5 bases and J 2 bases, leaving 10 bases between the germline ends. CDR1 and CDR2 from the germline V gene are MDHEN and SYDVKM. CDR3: CASSQLPPYEQYF. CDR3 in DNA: TGTGCCAGCAGTCAGTTACCCCCCTACGAGCAGTACTTC.

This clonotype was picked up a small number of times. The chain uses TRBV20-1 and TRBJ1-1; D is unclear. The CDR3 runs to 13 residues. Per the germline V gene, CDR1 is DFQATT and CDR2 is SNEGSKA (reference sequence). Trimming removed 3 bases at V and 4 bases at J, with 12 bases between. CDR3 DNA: TGCAGTGCTAGGTCACAGTGGGGCACTGAAGCTTTCTTT. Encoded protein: CSARSQWGTEAFF.

CDR3: CASSLAAGVPEQYV. The CDR3 region has the DNA TGTGCCAGCAGCTTAGCGGCGGGAGTTCCCGAGCAGTACGTC. The V call is TRBV7-2, the J call TRBJ2-7, with 7 bases that match TRBD2. Germline CDR1 is SGHTA and CDR2 is FQGNSA. CDR3 length: 14 residues. V was clipped by 0 bases and J by 6 bases; unmatched bases: 5.

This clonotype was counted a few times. CDR3 nucleotides: TGTGCCAGACTGGGACTTTCCCACCAAGAGACCCAGTACTTC. It is translated as CARLGLSHQETQYF. J is TRBJ2-5 and V is TRBV6-7; possible D gene TRBD2, 6 bases. TRBV6-7 is noted as an ORF with a role that remains uncertain. This CDR3 is built from 14 residues. V dropped 9 bases and J dropped 0 bases, with 14 bases sitting between them.

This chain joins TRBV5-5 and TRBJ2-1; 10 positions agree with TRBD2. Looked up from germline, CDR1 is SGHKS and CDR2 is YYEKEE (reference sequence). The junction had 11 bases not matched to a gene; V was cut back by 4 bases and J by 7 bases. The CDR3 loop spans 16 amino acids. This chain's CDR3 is CASSQREGRVGNEQFF. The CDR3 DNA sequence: TGTGCCAGCAGCCAGCGGGAGGGCCGGGTAGGTAATGAGCAGTTCTTC.

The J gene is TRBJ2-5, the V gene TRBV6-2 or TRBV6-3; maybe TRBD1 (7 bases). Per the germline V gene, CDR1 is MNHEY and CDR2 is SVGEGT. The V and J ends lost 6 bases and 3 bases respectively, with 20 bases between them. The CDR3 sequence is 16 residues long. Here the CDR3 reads CASSDPHARGEETQYF. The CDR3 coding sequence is TGTGCCAGCAGCGATCCCCACGCCAGGGGGGAAGAGACCCAGTACTTC.